This section outlines one TCR beta chain sequence together with its context. The assay was immunoSEQ multiplex PCR, and TCRdb's table has in-frame clones only and misses some. The table shows 40,000 to 45,000 clones, with 80% occurring only once. This specimen belongs to a study of OX40 agonist ivuxolimab in advanced cancers. In the study overall: Partial responses were seen in three patients, one with hepatocellular carcinoma and two with cutaneous melanoma.

Blood specimens came from baseline, cycle 4 day 1, and cycle 7 day 1. This CDR3 is built from 17 residues. The germline gives CDR1 SGHVS, CDR2 FQNEAQ. V lost 5 bases to trimming and J lost 0 bases; unmatched junction nucleotides: 9. Specimen: CD4+ or CD8+ T cells sorted from blood, collected in a trial of the OX40 agonist ivuxolimab. This receptor was identified in an adult with an advanced solid tumor such as melanoma, head and neck, liver or kidney cancer. The chain links TRBV7-8 to TRBJ1-5; 8 bases map to TRBD1. The CDR3 nucleotides are TGTGCCAGCAGCCAGGATAGGACAGGGTATAGCAATCAGCCCCAGCATTTT. Encoded protein: CASSQDRTGYSNQPQHF.